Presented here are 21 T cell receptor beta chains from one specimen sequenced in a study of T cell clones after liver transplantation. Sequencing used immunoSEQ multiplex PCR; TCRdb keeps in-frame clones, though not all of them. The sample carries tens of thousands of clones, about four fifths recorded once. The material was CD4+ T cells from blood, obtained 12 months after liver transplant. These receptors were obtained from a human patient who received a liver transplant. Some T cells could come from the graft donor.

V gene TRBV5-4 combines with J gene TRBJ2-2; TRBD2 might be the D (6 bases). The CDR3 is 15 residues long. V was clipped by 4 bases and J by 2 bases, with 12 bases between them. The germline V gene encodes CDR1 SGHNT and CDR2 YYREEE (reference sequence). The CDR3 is CASSPRELNTGELFF. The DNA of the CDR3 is TGTGCCAGCAGCCCCCGGGAGCTCAACACCGGGGAGCTGTTTTTT.

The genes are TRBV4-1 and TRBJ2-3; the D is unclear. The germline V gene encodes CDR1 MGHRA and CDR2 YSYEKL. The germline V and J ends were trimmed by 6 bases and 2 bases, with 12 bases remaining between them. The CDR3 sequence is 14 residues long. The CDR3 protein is CASRPSYFTDTQYF. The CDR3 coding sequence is TGCGCCAGCAGGCCTAGTTATTTCACAGATACGCAGTATTTT.

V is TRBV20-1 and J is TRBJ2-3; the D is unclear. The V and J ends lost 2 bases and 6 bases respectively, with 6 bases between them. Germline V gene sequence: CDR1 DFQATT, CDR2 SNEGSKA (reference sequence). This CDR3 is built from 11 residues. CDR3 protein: CSARIGDTQYF. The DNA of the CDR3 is TGCAGTGCTAGAATAGGGGATACGCAGTATTTT.

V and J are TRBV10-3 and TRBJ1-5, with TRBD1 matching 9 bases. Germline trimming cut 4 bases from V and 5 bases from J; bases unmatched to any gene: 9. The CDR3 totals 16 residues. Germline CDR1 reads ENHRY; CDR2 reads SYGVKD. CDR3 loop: CAISGFQQGAHQPQHF. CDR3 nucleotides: TGTGCCATCAGTGGATTTCAACAGGGGGCTCATCAGCCCCAGCATTTT.

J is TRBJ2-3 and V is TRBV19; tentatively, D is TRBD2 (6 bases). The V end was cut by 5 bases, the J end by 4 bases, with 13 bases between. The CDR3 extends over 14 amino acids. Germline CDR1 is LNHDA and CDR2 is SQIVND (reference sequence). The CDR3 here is CASSHPGEPDTQYF. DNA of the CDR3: TGTGCCAGTAGTCACCCGGGAGAACCAGATACGCAGTATTTT.

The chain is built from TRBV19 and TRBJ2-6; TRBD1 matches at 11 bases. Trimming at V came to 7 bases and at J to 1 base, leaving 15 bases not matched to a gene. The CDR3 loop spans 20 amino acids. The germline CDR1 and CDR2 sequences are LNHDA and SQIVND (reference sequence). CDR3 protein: CASTRTAGQGVFSGANVLTF. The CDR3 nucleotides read TGTGCCAGTACCAGAACTGCGGGACAGGGGGTTTTTTCTGGGGCCAACGTCCTGACTTTC.

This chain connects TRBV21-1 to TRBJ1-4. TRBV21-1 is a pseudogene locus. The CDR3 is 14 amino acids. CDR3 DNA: TGTGCCAGCACCTCCCGGGGGCACTATGAAAAACTGTTTTTT. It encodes CASTSRGHYEKLFF.

CDR3 in DNA: TGTGCCAGCAGTTACCAGGGTAAAAACACTGAAGCTTTCTTT. Protein product: CASSYQGKNTEAFF. The chain recombines TRBV6-6 with TRBJ1-1; the D gene is possibly TRBD1 (5 bases). Germline V lookup: CDR1 MNHNY, CDR2 SVGAGI (reference sequence). V was trimmed by 2 bases and J by 2 bases, leaving 9 bases between them. The CDR3 length is 14 residues.

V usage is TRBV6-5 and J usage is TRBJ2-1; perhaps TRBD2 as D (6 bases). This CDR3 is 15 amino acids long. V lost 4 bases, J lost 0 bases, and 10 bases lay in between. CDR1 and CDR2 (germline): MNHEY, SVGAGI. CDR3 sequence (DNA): TGTGCCAGCAGTTCGGGAGACCCCTCCTACAATGAGCAGTTCTTC. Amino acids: CASSSGDPSYNEQFF.

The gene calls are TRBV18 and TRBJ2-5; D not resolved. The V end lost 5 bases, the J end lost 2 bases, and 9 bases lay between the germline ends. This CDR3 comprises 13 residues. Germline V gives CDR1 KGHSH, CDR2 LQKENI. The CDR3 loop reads CASSEQRQETQYF. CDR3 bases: TGTGCCAGCTCAGAACAGAGGCAAGAGACCCAGTACTTC.

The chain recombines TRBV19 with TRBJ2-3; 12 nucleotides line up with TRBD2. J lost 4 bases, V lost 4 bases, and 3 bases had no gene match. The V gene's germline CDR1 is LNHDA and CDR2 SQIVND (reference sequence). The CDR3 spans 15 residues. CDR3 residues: CASSTSGRAPDTQYF. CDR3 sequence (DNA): TGTGCCAGTAGTACTAGCGGGAGGGCCCCAGATACGCAGTATTTT.

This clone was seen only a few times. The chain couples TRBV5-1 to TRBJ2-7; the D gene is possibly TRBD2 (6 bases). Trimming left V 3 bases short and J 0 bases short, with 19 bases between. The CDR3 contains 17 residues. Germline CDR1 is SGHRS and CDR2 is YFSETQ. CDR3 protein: CASSSQTSGLASYEQYF. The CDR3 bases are TGCGCCAGCAGCTCGCAAACAAGCGGGTTAGCCTCCTACGAGCAGTACTTC.

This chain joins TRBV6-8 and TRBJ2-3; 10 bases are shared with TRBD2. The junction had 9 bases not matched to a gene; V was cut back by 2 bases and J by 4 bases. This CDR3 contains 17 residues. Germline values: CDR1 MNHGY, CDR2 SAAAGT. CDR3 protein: CASSYQPTSGVPDTQYF. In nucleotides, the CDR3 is TGTGCCAGCAGTTACCAGCCTACTAGCGGGGTGCCAGATACGCAGTATTTT.

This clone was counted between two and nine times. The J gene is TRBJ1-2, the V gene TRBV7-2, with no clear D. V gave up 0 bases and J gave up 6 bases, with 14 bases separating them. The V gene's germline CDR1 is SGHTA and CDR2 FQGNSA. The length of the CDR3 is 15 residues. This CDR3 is CASSLARPQGHGYTF. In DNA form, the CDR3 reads TGTGCCAGCAGCTTAGCGCGGCCGCAAGGACATGGCTACACCTTC.

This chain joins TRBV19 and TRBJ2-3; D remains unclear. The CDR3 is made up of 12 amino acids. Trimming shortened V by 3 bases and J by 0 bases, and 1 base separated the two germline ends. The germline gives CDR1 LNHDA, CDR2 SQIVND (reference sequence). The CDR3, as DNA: TGTGCCAGTAGTATTAGCACAGATACGCAGTATTTT. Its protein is CASSISTDTQYF.

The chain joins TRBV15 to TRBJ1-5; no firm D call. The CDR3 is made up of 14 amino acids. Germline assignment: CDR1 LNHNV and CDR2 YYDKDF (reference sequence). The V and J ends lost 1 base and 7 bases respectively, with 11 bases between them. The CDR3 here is CATSRGWEGQPQHF. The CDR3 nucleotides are TGTGCCACCAGCAGAGGATGGGAAGGGCAGCCCCAGCATTTT.

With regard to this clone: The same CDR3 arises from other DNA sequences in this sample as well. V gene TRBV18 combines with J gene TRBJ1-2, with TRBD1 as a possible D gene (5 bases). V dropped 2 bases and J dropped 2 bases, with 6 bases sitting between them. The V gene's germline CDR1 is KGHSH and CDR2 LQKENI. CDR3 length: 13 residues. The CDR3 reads CASSPGGNYGYTF. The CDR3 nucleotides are TGTGCCAGCTCACCAGGGGGGAACTATGGCTACACCTTC. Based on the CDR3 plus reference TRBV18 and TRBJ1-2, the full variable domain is NAGVMQNPRHLVRRRGQEARLRCSPMKGHSHVYWYRQLPEEGLKFMVYLQKENIIDESGMPKERFSAEFPKEGPSILRIQQVVRGDSAAYFCASSPGGNYGYTFGSGTRLTVV.

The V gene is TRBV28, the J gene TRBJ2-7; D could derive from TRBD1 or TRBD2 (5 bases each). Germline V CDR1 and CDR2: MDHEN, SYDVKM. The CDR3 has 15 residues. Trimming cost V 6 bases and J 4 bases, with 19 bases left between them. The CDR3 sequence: CASSSPGQALYEQYF. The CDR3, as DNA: TGTGCCAGCAGCTCCCCGGGGCAGGCTCTTTACGAGCAGTACTTC.

CDR3 amino acids: CASSFLLLAGGTDTQYF. The CDR3 DNA reads as TGTGCCAGCTCGTTCCTACTACTAGCGGGAGGCACAGATACGCAGTATTTT. J is TRBJ2-3 and V is TRBV28; 11 bases match TRBD2. Germline trimming cut 8 bases from V and 1 base from J; bases unmatched to any gene: 11. Per the germline V gene, CDR1 is MDHEN and CDR2 is SYDVKM. CDR3 size: 17 residues.

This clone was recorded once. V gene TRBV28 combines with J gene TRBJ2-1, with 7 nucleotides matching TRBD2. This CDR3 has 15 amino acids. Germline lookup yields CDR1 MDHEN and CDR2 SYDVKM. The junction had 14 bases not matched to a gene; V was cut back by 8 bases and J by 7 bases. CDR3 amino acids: CASVVNLGRGNEQFF. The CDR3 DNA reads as TGTGCCAGCGTCGTAAATTTGGGGAGGGGTAATGAGCAGTTCTTC.

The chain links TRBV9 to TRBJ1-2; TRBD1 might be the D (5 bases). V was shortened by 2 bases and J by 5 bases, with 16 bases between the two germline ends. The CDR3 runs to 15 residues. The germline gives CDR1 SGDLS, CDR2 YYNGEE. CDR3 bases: TGTGCCAGCAGCGTGGACACAGGTTTAAAATATGGCTACACCTTC. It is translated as CASSVDTGLKYGYTF.